This section outlines one TCR beta chain sequence together with its context. Its antigen is not known. These data come from a study of human thymus T cells. Study results and limitations: Highly overlapping thymic repertoires in unrelated individuals were reported by related research. Thymic and blood repertoires seemed to show skewed V and J gene use.

Thymic tissue was derived from resections collected during corrective heart surgery. Healthy Finnish infants having corrective surgery for congenital heart defects served as donors. The CDR3 has 16 residues. V dropped 4 bases and J dropped 0; count of bases not matched to a gene: 7. Germline lookup yields CDR1 GTSNPN and CDR2 SVGIG (reference sequence). Clones were sequenced by immunoSEQ multiplex PCR, and TCRdb holds only the in-frame ones, with some missing. The sample holds about 78,000 clones, just over 95% seen once. The sequenced sample was thymus tissue. The receptor was isolated from a boy under two years old with a congenital heart defect but otherwise immunologically healthy. The genes are TRBV30 and TRBJ2-5, with 11 bases matching TRBD2. The CDR3 here is CAWKPTSGRYQETQYF. In nucleotides, the CDR3 is TGTGCCTGGAAACCTACTAGCGGGAGATACCAAGAGACCCAGTACTTC.